The present TCR beta chain was sequenced within a study of OX40 agonist ivuxolimab in advanced cancers. Study-level background: Ivuxolimab, which is an agonistic anti-OX40 (CD134) antibody, was administered to the patients.

Notes on this clone: Its cognate antigen is unknown.

Blood got drawn at baseline, again on cycle 4 day 1, and then on cycle 7 day 1. Measured with immunoSEQ multiplex PCR; TCRdb has only the in-frame clones, and not every one. This table has 25,000 to 30,000 clones, about 93% appearing once. The CDR3 is made up of 12 amino acids. Germline lookup yields CDR1 SQVTM and CDR2 ANQGSEA. Trimming stripped 3 bases from V and 9 bases from J, with 12 bases between. Study-wide points: Averaged across samples, CD8+ T cells carried more expanded clones than CD4+ did.

This clonotype was obtained from an adult with an advanced solid tumor such as melanoma, head and neck, liver or kidney cancer. This chain uses TRBV29-1 with TRBJ2-1, with D perhaps TRBD2 (6 bases). The material sequenced was CD4+ or CD8+ T cells sorted from blood, taken in a trial of the OX40 agonist ivuxolimab. CDR3 region: CSVEVREVEQFF. The CDR3 DNA reads TGCAGCGTTGAGGTCAGGGAGGTTGAGCAGTTCTTC.